Listed below are T cell receptor beta chains from one sample, sequenced in a study of vaccination and CD4 T cells after COVID-19. Each CDR3 protein is one row after TCRdb ran MiXCR on the PCR reads. The sample yields more than 9,500 distinct CDR3 sequences, roughly 57% seen once. These receptors have no known antigen. Sequencing was performed on CD4+ T cells from blood, cultured in vitro. These receptors came from a human donor who had recovered from COVID-19. Both conserved end residues are part of each CDR3. The order of the fields is clone size, D gene, CDR3 length, J gene, V gene, CDR3 DNA, CDR3 protein. D genes are given only for firm matches. Size tells how often a clone was seen (once, few, many) or the class of an expanded clone, and some rows leave it out.

clone size: .; D gene: TRBD2; CDR3 length: 17; J gene: TRBJ2-7; V gene: TRBV4-2; CDR3 DNA: TGTGCCAGCAGCGAACGACTAGCGGGAGGTAGCCCCTACGAGCAGTACTTC; CDR3 protein: CASSERLAGGSPYEQYF
clone size: .; D gene: .; CDR3 length: 15; J gene: TRBJ1-6; V gene: TRBV2; CDR3 DNA: TGTGCCAGCAGTCGGGACACGAGTAGGAATTCACCCCTCCACTTT; CDR3 protein: CASSRDTSRNSPLHF
clone size: .; D gene: TRBD1; CDR3 length: 16; J gene: TRBJ1-1; V gene: TRBV6-1; CDR3 DNA: TGTGCCAGCAGTCCCGGGACAGCCCATGGCCGGGGCGTAGCTTTCTTT; CDR3 protein: CASSPGTAHGRGVAFF
clone size: once; D gene: TRBD1; CDR3 length: 15; J gene: TRBJ1-5; V gene: TRBV5-8; CDR3 DNA: TGTGCCAGCAGCGGGGGACAGGTCCAAAGCCAGCCCCAGCATTTT; CDR3 protein: CASSGGQVQSQPQHF
clone size: .; D gene: .; CDR3 length: 16; J gene: TRBJ2-3; V gene: TRBV24-1; CDR3 DNA: TGTGCCACCAGTGATCAGACCTCTACGGACACAGATACGCAGTATTTT; CDR3 protein: CATSDQTSTDTDTQYF
clone size: .; D gene: TRBD2; CDR3 length: 14; J gene: TRBJ2-5; V gene: TRBV7-6; CDR3 DNA: TGTGCCAGCAGTACTAGCGGTCTACAAGAGACCCAGTACTTC; CDR3 protein: CASSTSGLQETQYF
clone size: .; D gene: .; CDR3 length: 13; J gene: TRBJ2-5; V gene: TRBV6-1; CDR3 DNA: TGTGCCAGCACGCCGGGATTCGGGGAGACCCAGTACTTC; CDR3 protein: CASTPGFGETQYF
clone size: .; D gene: TRBD2; CDR3 length: 12; J gene: TRBJ2-7; V gene: TRBV20-1; CDR3 DNA: TGCAGTGCGAGCGGGGGTTCCTACGAGCAGTACTTC; CDR3 protein: CSASGGSYEQYF
clone size: few; D gene: .; CDR3 length: 17; J gene: TRBJ1-5; V gene: TRBV24-1; CDR3 DNA: TGTGCCACCAGTGATTCTAAGGCCTGGGGGAAAGATCAGCCCCAGCATTTT; CDR3 protein: CATSDSKAWGKDQPQHF
clone size: .; D gene: .; CDR3 length: 10; J gene: TRBJ2-3; V gene: TRBV20-1; CDR3 DNA: TGCAGTGTTAGCGAGGATACGCAGTATTTT; CDR3 protein: CSVSEDTQYF
clone size: .; D gene: TRBD2; CDR3 length: 16; J gene: TRBJ2-7; V gene: TRBV20-1; CDR3 DNA: TGCAGTGCTAGAAGGCTAGCGGGAGTTTCTCGGTACGAGCAGTACTTC; CDR3 protein: CSARRLAGVSRYEQYF
clone size: .; D gene: .; CDR3 length: 16; J gene: TRBJ1-2; V gene: TRBV5-1; CDR3 DNA: TGCGCCAGCAGCTTGGCCGGGACATCCTCATTCTATGGCTACACCTTC; CDR3 protein: CASSLAGTSSFYGYTF
clone size: .; D gene: TRBD2; CDR3 length: 15; J gene: TRBJ2-7; V gene: TRBV11-2; CDR3 DNA: TGTGCCAGCAGCTTAGATAAGGCGGGAGTATACGAGCAGTACTTC; CDR3 protein: CASSLDKAGVYEQYF
clone size: .; D gene: TRBD1; CDR3 length: 15; J gene: TRBJ2-7; V gene: TRBV7-8; CDR3 DNA: TGTGCCAGCAGCTTAGAGGGACAGGGAAACCTCGAGCAGTACTTC; CDR3 protein: CASSLEGQGNLEQYF
clone size: .; D gene: .; CDR3 length: 15; J gene: TRBJ1-3; V gene: TRBV28; CDR3 DNA: TGTGCCAGCAGCGCCCCTAGATTCTCTGGAAACACCATATATTTT; CDR3 protein: CASSAPRFSGNTIYF
clone size: .; D gene: TRBD2; CDR3 length: 16; J gene: TRBJ2-1; V gene: TRBV7-3; CDR3 DNA: TGTGCCAGCAGCTTAAACGGCGGGAGTTCCTACAATGAGCAGTTCTTC; CDR3 protein: CASSLNGGSSYNEQFF
clone size: .; D gene: TRBD2; CDR3 length: 14; J gene: TRBJ2-2; V gene: TRBV20-1; CDR3 DNA: TGCAGTGCTAGCAAGCGGGAGGTTTCCGGGGAGCTGTTTTTT; CDR3 protein: CSASKREVSGELFF
clone size: .; D gene: TRBD1; CDR3 length: 15; J gene: TRBJ2-5; V gene: TRBV15; CDR3 DNA: TGTGCCACCAGCGACCCGGGACAGTACCAAGAGACCCAGTACTTC; CDR3 protein: CATSDPGQYQETQYF
clone size: .; D gene: .; CDR3 length: 16; J gene: TRBJ2-3; V gene: TRBV5-1; CDR3 DNA: TGCGCCAGCAGCTTCACGGGGGACGGCTCCGTAGATACGCAGTATTTT; CDR3 protein: CASSFTGDGSVDTQYF
clone size: few; D gene: TRBD1; CDR3 length: 13; J gene: TRBJ2-3; V gene: TRBV20-1; CDR3 DNA: TGCAGGGCCCCGACAGGGATAGCAGATACGCAGTATTTT; CDR3 protein: CRAPTGIADTQYF
clone size: few; D gene: .; CDR3 length: 14; J gene: TRBJ1-2; V gene: TRBV15; CDR3 DNA: TGTGCCACCAGCAGAGATGCACGGTCGCGTGGCTACACCTTC; CDR3 protein: CATSRDARSRGYTF
clone size: .; D gene: .; CDR3 length: 15; J gene: TRBJ2-3; V gene: TRBV20-1; CDR3 DNA: TGCAGTGCGACTCGGCGGGGAACTAGCACAGATACGCAGTATTTT; CDR3 protein: CSATRRGTSTDTQYF
clone size: .; D gene: TRBD1; CDR3 length: 15; J gene: TRBJ2-7; V gene: TRBV11-2; CDR3 DNA: TGTGCCAGCAGCCTTGGACAGGGGGATCTCTACGAGCAGTACTTC; CDR3 protein: CASSLGQGDLYEQYF
clone size: .; D gene: .; CDR3 length: 13; J gene: TRBJ2-2; V gene: TRBV2; CDR3 DNA: TGTGCCAGCTCGGGACACCACACCGGGGAGCTGTTTTTT; CDR3 protein: CASSGHHTGELFF
clone size: .; D gene: TRBD2; CDR3 length: 14; J gene: TRBJ2-3; V gene: TRBV29-1; CDR3 DNA: TGCAGCGTTGGGACTAGCGGGAGGGCAGATACGCAGTATTTT; CDR3 protein: CSVGTSGRADTQYF
clone size: .; D gene: TRBD2; CDR3 length: 18; J gene: TRBJ2-7; V gene: TRBV3-1; CDR3 DNA: TGTGCCAGCAGCCAAGATGAAACTAGCGCGGTTGGCGACTACGAGCAGTACTTC; CDR3 protein: CASSQDETSAVGDYEQYF
clone size: once; D gene: .; CDR3 length: 16; J gene: TRBJ2-7; V gene: TRBV30; CDR3 DNA: TGTGCCTGGAGTCGTCCTCAAGGGGATAGCTCCTACGAGCAGTACTTC; CDR3 protein: CAWSRPQGDSSYEQYF
clone size: .; D gene: .; CDR3 length: 14; J gene: TRBJ1-2; V gene: TRBV30; CDR3 DNA: TGTGCCTGGAGTCAACATTCCCTAACCTATGGCTACACCTTC; CDR3 protein: CAWSQHSLTYGYTF
clone size: .; D gene: .; CDR3 length: 11; J gene: TRBJ2-5; V gene: TRBV7-9; CDR3 DNA: TGTGCTCAGGGGTCCCAAGAGACCCAGTACTTC; CDR3 protein: CAQGSQETQYF
clone size: .; D gene: .; CDR3 length: 14; J gene: TRBJ1-4; V gene: TRBV19; CDR3 DNA: TGTGCCAGTAGTAATAGAAACAGGGCTGAAAAACTGTTTTTT; CDR3 protein: CASSNRNRAEKLFF
clone size: .; D gene: .; CDR3 length: 17; J gene: TRBJ2-3; V gene: TRBV19; CDR3 DNA: TGTGCCAGTAGTACGCCCTCGTGGGCAGAGAGCACAGATACGCAGTATTTT; CDR3 protein: CASSTPSWAESTDTQYF
clone size: .; D gene: TRBD1; CDR3 length: 14; J gene: TRBJ2-7; V gene: TRBV9; CDR3 DNA: TGTGCCAGCAGCCCAAGACAGGGACCCTACGAGCAGTACTTC; CDR3 protein: CASSPRQGPYEQYF
clone size: .; D gene: .; CDR3 length: 14; J gene: TRBJ2-2; V gene: TRBV6-1; CDR3 DNA: TGTGCCAGCAGTCTCCGGACAAACACCGGGGAGCTGTTTTTT; CDR3 protein: CASSLRTNTGELFF
clone size: few; D gene: TRBD1; CDR3 length: 14; J gene: TRBJ1-6; V gene: TRBV6-1; CDR3 DNA: TGTGCCAGCAGTCGACAGGGGCCAAATTCACCCCTCCACTTT; CDR3 protein: CASSRQGPNSPLHF
clone size: .; D gene: .; CDR3 length: 12; J gene: TRBJ2-1; V gene: TRBV12-3/TRBV12-4; CDR3 DNA: TGTGCCAGCAGTTTTAGCTGGAATGAGCAGTTCTTC; CDR3 protein: CASSFSWNEQFF
clone size: once; D gene: .; CDR3 length: 14; J gene: TRBJ1-2; V gene: TRBV30; CDR3 DNA: TGTGCCTGGTCCTCCGGGAGGAGGAGCTATGGCTACACCTTC; CDR3 protein: CAWSSGRRSYGYTF
clone size: few; D gene: TRBD2; CDR3 length: 17; J gene: TRBJ2-1; V gene: TRBV20-1; CDR3 DNA: TGCAGTGCTAGAGAGGGAGGGACTAGCGGGATTCGTAATGAGCAGTTCTTC; CDR3 protein: CSAREGGTSGIRNEQFF
clone size: .; D gene: TRBD1; CDR3 length: 12; J gene: TRBJ1-1; V gene: TRBV20-1; CDR3 DNA: TGCAGTGCTAGACAGGGGGACACTGAAGCTTTCTTT; CDR3 protein: CSARQGDTEAFF
clone size: .; D gene: .; CDR3 length: 15; J gene: TRBJ1-6; V gene: TRBV6-1; CDR3 DNA: TGTGCCAGCAGTCGACGGGATCTGGACAATTCACCCCTCCACTTT; CDR3 protein: CASSRRDLDNSPLHF
clone size: .; D gene: .; CDR3 length: 14; J gene: TRBJ2-5; V gene: TRBV29-1; CDR3 DNA: TGCAGCGTCCTACCCCGGGACTCCCAAGAGACCCAGTACTTC; CDR3 protein: CSVLPRDSQETQYF
clone size: once; D gene: .; CDR3 length: 14; J gene: TRBJ1-2; V gene: TRBV20-1; CDR3 DNA: TGCAGTGCTTCTAAGGTCCAGGGTAGGGCTGGCTACACCTTC; CDR3 protein: CSASKVQGRAGYTF
clone size: once; D gene: .; CDR3 length: 14; J gene: TRBJ2-3; V gene: TRBV6-1; CDR3 DNA: TGTGCCAGCAGCTCGCCGGACTGGTCAGATACGCAGTATTTT; CDR3 protein: CASSSPDWSDTQYF
clone size: large; D gene: .; CDR3 length: 15; J gene: TRBJ2-5; V gene: TRBV20-1; CDR3 DNA: TGCAGTGCTCACGGGCCCTGGACGGAACAAGAGACCCAGTACTTC; CDR3 protein: CSAHGPWTEQETQYF
clone size: .; D gene: .; CDR3 length: 14; J gene: TRBJ2-3; V gene: TRBV27; CDR3 DNA: TGTGCCAGCAGTCAGCCGACGGACACAGATACGCAGTATTTT; CDR3 protein: CASSQPTDTDTQYF
clone size: .; D gene: TRBD2; CDR3 length: 16; J gene: TRBJ2-1; V gene: TRBV20-1; CDR3 DNA: TGCAGTGCTCCCTTACTGGGAGGAGCGGGATACAATGAGCAGTTCTTC; CDR3 protein: CSAPLLGGAGYNEQFF
clone size: .; D gene: .; CDR3 length: 14; J gene: TRBJ2-1; V gene: TRBV4-1; CDR3 DNA: TGCGCCAGCAGCCCTGGACACAACTACAATGAGCAGTTCTTC; CDR3 protein: CASSPGHNYNEQFF
clone size: few; D gene: .; CDR3 length: 16; J gene: TRBJ2-5; V gene: TRBV21-1; CDR3 DNA: TGTGCCAGCAGCAAAGCGCTCACAGGGGGCGCAGAGACCCAGTACTTC; CDR3 protein: CASSKALTGGAETQYF
clone size: .; D gene: TRBD2; CDR3 length: 16; J gene: TRBJ2-3; V gene: TRBV6-5; CDR3 DNA: TGTGCCAGCAGTTCAATACTAGCGGTTAACACAGATACGCAGTATTTT; CDR3 protein: CASSSILAVNTDTQYF
clone size: few; D gene: .; CDR3 length: 15; J gene: TRBJ1-2; V gene: TRBV6-2/TRBV6-3; CDR3 DNA: TGTGCCAGCAGTTACAGGACGGGAACTAACTATGGCTACACCTTC; CDR3 protein: CASSYRTGTNYGYTF
clone size: .; D gene: .; CDR3 length: 15; J gene: TRBJ2-5; V gene: TRBV28; CDR3 DNA: TGTGCCAGCAGCGGGGGTGGGCTACCCGGAGAGACCCAGTACTTC; CDR3 protein: CASSGGGLPGETQYF
clone size: few; D gene: .; CDR3 length: 12; J gene: TRBJ1-2; V gene: TRBV11-2; CDR3 DNA: TGTGCCAGCAGCGGAAGTTTCTATGGCTACACCTTC; CDR3 protein: CASSGSFYGYTF
clone size: .; D gene: TRBD1; CDR3 length: 16; J gene: TRBJ2-2; V gene: TRBV7-8; CDR3 DNA: TGTGCCAGCAGCTTAGCGCGACAGGGTCAAACCGGGGAGCTGTTTTTT; CDR3 protein: CASSLARQGQTGELFF